This is a list of T cell receptor beta chains from one sample in a study of cytomegalovirus exposure and HLA in healthy donors. Generated by immunoSEQ multiplex PCR, the TCRdb table keeps only in-frame clones and is missing some. Here the sample spans 95,000 to 150,000 clones, 8% to 11% being singletons. Sequenced sample: PBMCs. These receptors all come from a woman in her late teens or twenties in good health and CMV-seropositive. The CDR3 runs from the conserved cysteine through the conserved F or W. Fields, in order: V gene, J gene, clone size, D gene, CDR3 DNA, CDR3 protein. A D gene is named only where the DNA matches it firmly. Clone size appears in some rows only: once, few, many, or a class for an expanded clone.

V: TRBV30; J: TRBJ1-3; size: few; D: -; DNA: TGTGCCTGGAGTGTAGGGGTTGCAAACACCATATATTTT; CDR3: CAWSVGVANTIYF
V: TRBV6-5; J: TRBJ1-4; size: few; D: -; DNA: TGTGCCAGCAGAAACACAGGAACCAGAAATGAAAAACTGTTTTTT; CDR3: CASRNTGTRNEKLFF
V: TRBV9; J: TRBJ2-3; size: -; D: -; DNA: TGTGCCAGCAGCGTTAGGGACTTTACAGATACGCAGTATTTT; CDR3: CASSVRDFTDTQYF
V: TRBV7-6; J: TRBJ1-2; size: -; D: -; DNA: TGTGCCAGCAGCCCTGGGGGCAGGGGTTATGGCTACACCTTC; CDR3: CASSPGGRGYGYTF
V: TRBV19; J: TRBJ2-7; size: -; D: -; DNA: TGTGCCAGTAGTCAAACCGGGGGATCCTACGAGCAGTACTTC; CDR3: CASSQTGGSYEQYF
V: TRBV4-2; J: TRBJ2-2; size: few; D: -; DNA: TGTGCCAGCAGCCAAGATCTAAACACCGGGGAGCTGTTTTTT; CDR3: CASSQDLNTGELFF
V: TRBV12-5; J: TRBJ2-2; size: few; D: -; DNA: TGTGCTAGTTTGAGGGCAGGGGAAGCCGGGGAGCTGTTTTTT; CDR3: CASLRAGEAGELFF
V: TRBV4-2; J: TRBJ2-7; size: few; D: -; DNA: TGTGCCAGCAGCCAAGCGTATAGCTCCTACGAGCAGTACTTC; CDR3: CASSQAYSSYEQYF
V: TRBV23-1; J: TRBJ2-5; size: -; D: TRBD2; DNA: TGCGCCAGCAGTCTCCAACTGGCACCCGGGGGGGAATACCAAGAGACCCAGTACTTC; CDR3: CASSLQLAPGGEYQETQYF
V: TRBV13; J: TRBJ1-5; size: few; D: -; DNA: TGTGCCAGCAGCTTGGGGACACACAATCAGCCCCAGCATTTT; CDR3: CASSLGTHNQPQHF
V: TRBV9; J: TRBJ2-1; size: -; D: TRBD2; DNA: TGTGCCAGCAGCAAGGGACTAGCGGGCTACAATGAGCAGTTCTTC; CDR3: CASSKGLAGYNEQFF
V: TRBV2; J: TRBJ2-3; size: -; D: -; DNA: TGTGCCAGCAGTGATGGAACGGGAGAAGGTCTCCTGGCGCAGTATTTT; CDR3: CASSDGTGEGLLAQYF
V: TRBV11-1; J: TRBJ1-1; size: -; D: -; DNA: TGTGCCAGCAGCTTAGCCTCCGCCGGAGGGGTTATGAACACTGAAGCTTTCTTT; CDR3: CASSLASAGGVMNTEAFF
V: TRBV7-9; J: TRBJ2-3; size: -; D: TRBD1; DNA: TGTGCCAGCAGTTTCAGACCGGGACAGGGTCGCACAGATACGCAGTATTTT; CDR3: CASSFRPGQGRTDTQYF
V: TRBV5-6; J: TRBJ2-7; size: -; D: -; DNA: TGTGCCAGCAGCTTGTCCGGTTCAACTACCTACGAGCAGTACTTC; CDR3: CASSLSGSTTYEQYF
V: TRBV14; J: TRBJ2-3; size: few; D: TRBD1; DNA: TGTGCCAGCTCGGGACAGGTCACAGATACGCAGTATTTT; CDR3: CASSGQVTDTQYF
V: TRBV6-1; J: TRBJ1-2; size: -; D: -; DNA: TGTGCCAGCAGTGAGACAACCGGGACACCTTCCTATGGCTACACCTTC; CDR3: CASSETTGTPSYGYTF
V: TRBV7-9; J: TRBJ1-1; size: -; D: TRBD1; DNA: TGTGCCAGCAGCTCGTACCGGGACAGCAACACTGAAGCTTTCTTT; CDR3: CASSSYRDSNTEAFF
V: TRBV7-9; J: TRBJ1-4; size: few; D: -; DNA: TGTGCCAGCACCCCGCGCTCCGGTAATGAAAAACTGTTTTTT; CDR3: CASTPRSGNEKLFF
V: TRBV11-3; J: TRBJ2-7; size: -; D: -; DNA: TGTGCCAGCAAACCCCGCGGTGGTAGCTACTACGAGCAGTACTTC; CDR3: CASKPRGGSYYEQYF
V: TRBV27; J: TRBJ2-2; size: -; D: TRBD1; DNA: TGTGCCAGCAGTTTGTTAGGGACAGGCACCGGGGAGCTGTTTTTT; CDR3: CASSLLGTGTGELFF
V: TRBV11-3; J: TRBJ2-7; size: -; D: -; DNA: TGTGCCAGCAGCTCAACCCCTAACCGGGACACTACCTCCTACGAGCAGTACTTC; CDR3: CASSSTPNRDTTSYEQYF
V: TRBV6-1; J: TRBJ1-1; size: -; D: TRBD1; DNA: TGTGCCAGCATAGGACAGGGTAGTACTGAAGCTTTCTTT; CDR3: CASIGQGSTEAFF
V: TRBV13; J: TRBJ1-1; size: few; D: -; DNA: TGTGCCAGCCTAAAGGCCCGGGTGGACACTGAAGCTTTCTTT; CDR3: CASLKARVDTEAFF
V: TRBV6-1; J: TRBJ1-2; size: -; D: TRBD1; DNA: TGTGCCAGCTGGGACAGCGAAATCTATGGCTACACCTTC; CDR3: CASWDSEIYGYTF
V: TRBV5-1; J: TRBJ1-4; size: -; D: TRBD1; DNA: TGCGCCAGCAGCCTCCACCCGGGACAGAGTAATGAAAAACTGTTTTTT; CDR3: CASSLHPGQSNEKLFF
V: TRBV29-1; J: TRBJ1-3; size: few; D: -; DNA: TGCAGCGTTATAACAGGTTCCTCTGGAAACACCATATATTTT; CDR3: CSVITGSSGNTIYF
V: TRBV30; J: TRBJ2-2; size: -; D: -; DNA: TGTGCCTGGAGTGGTCAGGTTTCCACCGGGGAGCTGTTTTTT; CDR3: CAWSGQVSTGELFF
V: TRBV18; J: TRBJ2-3; size: few; D: -; DNA: TGTGCCAGCTCACCACCGGAGGACGGAGGACGGACGCAGTATTTT; CDR3: CASSPPEDGGRTQYF
V: TRBV5-1; J: TRBJ2-1; size: few; D: -; DNA: TGCGCCAGCAGCCCGGCTGGGGCGCAACTCTACAATGAGCAGTTCTTC; CDR3: CASSPAGAQLYNEQFF
V: TRBV18; J: TRBJ1-2; size: once; D: TRBD1; DNA: TGTGCCAGCTCACCGGGACAGGATCCCAACTATGGCTACACCTTC; CDR3: CASSPGQDPNYGYTF
V: TRBV5-8; J: TRBJ1-1; size: -; D: -; DNA: TGTGCCAGCAGCTTGGTTTCCGGACAGAGCACTGAAGCTTTCTTT; CDR3: CASSLVSGQSTEAFF
V: TRBV27; J: TRBJ2-1; size: -; D: -; DNA: TGTGCCAGCAGTTTGAGGGGGAGGGTTTGGGATGAGCAGTTCTTC; CDR3: CASSLRGRVWDEQFF
V: TRBV29-1; J: TRBJ2-1; size: few; D: -; DNA: TGCAGCGTTGAGGCTAGCGTGGGTGAGCAGTTCTTC; CDR3: CSVEASVGEQFF
V: TRBV6-1; J: TRBJ1-4; size: -; D: -; DNA: TGTGCCAGCAGTCTTACAGGGAACGGAGAAAAACTGTTTTTT; CDR3: CASSLTGNGEKLFF
V: TRBV4-1; J: TRBJ2-3; size: few; D: TRBD2; DNA: TGCGCCAGCAGCCAAGATCCCCCAGCGGGGATCACAGATACGCAGTATTTT; CDR3: CASSQDPPAGITDTQYF
V: TRBV5-1; J: TRBJ2-7; size: -; D: TRBD2; DNA: TGCGCCAGTTCAGAGGGACTAGCGGGAGTAACTTCTTACGAGCAGTACTTC; CDR3: CASSEGLAGVTSYEQYF
V: TRBV5-1; J: TRBJ2-5; size: few; D: TRBD2; DNA: TGCGCCAGCAGCTTCCCGGGGGGGAGAATAGAGACCCAGTACTTC; CDR3: CASSFPGGRIETQYF
V: TRBV5-6; J: TRBJ1-1; size: -; D: -; DNA: TGTGCCAGCAGCTTGGTACAGGTGGGGACTGAAGCTTTCTTT; CDR3: CASSLVQVGTEAFF
V: TRBV5-1; J: TRBJ1-1; size: few; D: -; DNA: TGCGCCAGCAGCACTGGAGGGAACACTGAAGCTTTCTTT; CDR3: CASSTGGNTEAFF
V: TRBV27; J: TRBJ2-7; size: -; D: TRBD2; DNA: TGTGCCAGCAGTCCCCGGACTAGCGGGAGCTACGAGCAGTACTTC; CDR3: CASSPRTSGSYEQYF
V: TRBV7-8; J: TRBJ2-2; size: -; D: TRBD2; DNA: TGTGCCAGCTGCGCGGGGGGGGGCACCGGGGAGCTGTTTTTT; CDR3: CASCAGGGTGELFF
V: TRBV29-1; J: TRBJ1-2; size: few; D: -; DNA: TGCAGCGTTCACAGTAGGCCCGGCGGGGGCTACACCTTC; CDR3: CSVHSRPGGGYTF
V: TRBV7-6; J: TRBJ2-2; size: -; D: -; DNA: TGTGCCAGCAGCTTTCAAAGCGGCACCGGGGAGCTGTTTTTT; CDR3: CASSFQSGTGELFF
V: TRBV11-3; J: TRBJ1-1; size: few; D: -; DNA: TGTGCCAGCACCCCAATGAGGGGGGGAACTGAAGCTTTCTTT; CDR3: CASTPMRGGTEAFF
V: TRBV5-4; J: TRBJ2-5; size: few; D: -; DNA: TGTGCCAGCAGCTTGGTACGGGGGTCCGGTGAGACCCAGTACTTC; CDR3: CASSLVRGSGETQYF
V: TRBV28; J: TRBJ2-7; size: few; D: -; DNA: TGTGCCAGCAGTCCCTCAAGCGCGTACTCCTACGAGCAGTACTTC; CDR3: CASSPSSAYSYEQYF
V: TRBV11-2; J: TRBJ2-1; size: -; D: -; DNA: TGTGCCAGCAGCTTAGAGGGTCCGTGGGGGCGGTTGGGATCTGAGCAGTTCTTC; CDR3: CASSLEGPWGRLGSEQFF
V: TRBV14; J: TRBJ2-5; size: -; D: -; DNA: TGTGCCAGCAGCCAAGGACTAGGTACAAGGGGAGAGACCCAGTACTTC; CDR3: CASSQGLGTRGETQYF
V: TRBV19; J: TRBJ1-1; size: few; D: TRBD1; DNA: TGTGCCAGTTGCCCCGCAGGGGGCTTGAACACTGAAGCTTTCTTT; CDR3: CASCPAGGLNTEAFF